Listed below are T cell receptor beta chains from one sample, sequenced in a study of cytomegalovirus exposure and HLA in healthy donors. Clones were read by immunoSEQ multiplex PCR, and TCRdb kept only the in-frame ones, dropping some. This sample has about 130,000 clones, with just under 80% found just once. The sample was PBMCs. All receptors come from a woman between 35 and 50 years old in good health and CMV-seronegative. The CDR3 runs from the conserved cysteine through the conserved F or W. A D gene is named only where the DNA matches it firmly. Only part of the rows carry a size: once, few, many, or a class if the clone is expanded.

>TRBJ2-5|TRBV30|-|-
TGTGCCTGGTCCGGGTTTCAAGAGACCCAGTACTTC
CAWSGFQETQYF
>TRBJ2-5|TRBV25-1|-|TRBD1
TGTGCCAGCAGTGGCAGGGGGATAGGAGAGACCCAGTACTTC
CASSGRGIGETQYF
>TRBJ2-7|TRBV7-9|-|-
TGTGCCAGCAACTACAGGGGAGGCGAGCAGTACTTC
CASNYRGGEQYF
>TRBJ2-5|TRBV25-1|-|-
TGTGCCAGTTTTGGGGGGACTCCCCAAGAGACCCAGTACTTC
CASFGGTPQETQYF
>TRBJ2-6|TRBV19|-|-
TGTGCCAGTAGTCAGCTCGGGAGTCCTGGGGCCAACGGCCTGACTTTC
CASSQLGSPGANGLTF
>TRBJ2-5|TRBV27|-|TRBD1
TGTGCCAGCAGTTCGGGACAGCCACAAGAGACCCAGTACTTC
CASSSGQPQETQYF
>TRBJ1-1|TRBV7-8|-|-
TGTGCCAGCAGCCTTCCCCAGGGGAGCACTGAAGCTTTCTTT
CASSLPQGSTEAFF
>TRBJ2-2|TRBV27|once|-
TGTGCCAGCAGTTTATCGGCTGCGAACACCGGGGAGCTGTTTTTT
CASSLSAANTGELFF
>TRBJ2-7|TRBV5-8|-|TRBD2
TGTGCCAGCAGCTTGGGGTGGGCAGCGGGAGCCTACGAGCAGTACTTC
CASSLGWAAGAYEQYF
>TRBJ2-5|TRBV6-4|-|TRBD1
TGTGCCAGCAGCCCGGAGACAGGGGAGGTAGAGACCCAGTACTTC
CASSPETGEVETQYF
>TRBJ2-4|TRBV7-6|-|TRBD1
TGTGCCAGCAGCTTAGGGACAGGCAAAAACATTCAGTACTTC
CASSLGTGKNIQYF
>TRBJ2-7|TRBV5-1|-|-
TGCGCCAGCGGGGCGGAATCTACGAAGCAGTACTTC
CASGAESTKQYF
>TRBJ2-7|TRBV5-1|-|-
TGCGCCAGCAGCCCCGCCAGGGACTACGAGCAGTACTTC
CASSPARDYEQYF
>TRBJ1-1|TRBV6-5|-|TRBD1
TGTGCCAGCAGTGAACAGGGGGCGCGCACTGAAGCTTTCTTT
CASSEQGARTEAFF
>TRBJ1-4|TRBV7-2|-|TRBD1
TGTGCCAGCAGCAGGGGGGACAGGGGATTTGCAACTAATGAAAAACTGTTTTTT
CASSRGDRGFATNEKLFF
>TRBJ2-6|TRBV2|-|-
TGTGCCAGCAGTGAGGCAGGCAAGCTCACTGGGGCCAACGGCCTGACTTTC
CASSEAGKLTGANGLTF
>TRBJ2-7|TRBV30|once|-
TGTGCCTGGAGTGTAGCAGGGAACGAGCAGTACTTC
CAWSVAGNEQYF
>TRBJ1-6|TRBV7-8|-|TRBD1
TGTGCCAGCAGCTCACCATCATTAGGACAGGGAAATTATTCACCCCTCCACTTT
CASSSPSLGQGNYSPLHF
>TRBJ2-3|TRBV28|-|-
TGTGCCAGCAGTTCACCGGGACAAGGCACAGATACGCAGTATTTT
CASSSPGQGTDTQYF
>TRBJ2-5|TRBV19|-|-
TGTGCCAGTAGGAACAGGGGGAGGGAAGAGACCCAGTACTTC
CASRNRGREETQYF
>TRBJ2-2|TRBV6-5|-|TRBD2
TGTGCCAGCAGCCTAGCGGGAGACACCGGGGAGCTGTTTTTT
CASSLAGDTGELFF
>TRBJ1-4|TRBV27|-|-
TGTGCCAGCAGTTCCTCCGGGGTGACGAATGAAAAACTGTTTTTT
CASSSSGVTNEKLFF
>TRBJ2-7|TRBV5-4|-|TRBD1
TGTGCCAGCAGCTTGGCAGGGACAGGGTTTAACGAGCAGTACTTC
CASSLAGTGFNEQYF
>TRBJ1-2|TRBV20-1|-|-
TGCAGTGCTAGGTATAACTATGGCTACACCTTC
CSARYNYGYTF
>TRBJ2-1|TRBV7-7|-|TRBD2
TGTGCCAGCAGCCAACAGCGGGGAGCTGAGCAGTTCTTC
CASSQQRGAEQFF
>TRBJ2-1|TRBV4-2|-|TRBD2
TGTGCCAGCAGCCAAGAGCGGAGCGGGAGTCCCAGTAATATATACAATGAGCAGTTCTTC
CASSQERSGSPSNIYNEQFF
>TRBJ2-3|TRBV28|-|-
TGTGCCAGCAGTTTATCAATGTTTACAGATACGCAGTATTTT
CASSLSMFTDTQYF
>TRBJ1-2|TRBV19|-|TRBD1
TGTGCCAGTAGTACCTTGGACAGGGTCTATGGCTACACCTTC
CASSTLDRVYGYTF
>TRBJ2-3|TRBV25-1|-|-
TGTGCCAGCAGTAAAGAGGGGGAAGGCACAGATACGCAGTATTTT
CASSKEGEGTDTQYF
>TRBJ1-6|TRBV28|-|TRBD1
TGTGCCAGCAGCCCCGGGACAGGGGGTTCACCCCTCCACTTT
CASSPGTGGSPLHF
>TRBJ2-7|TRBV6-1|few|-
TGTGCCAGCAGTGAAGCGGGGGGGCGCTACGAGCAGTACTTC
CASSEAGGRYEQYF
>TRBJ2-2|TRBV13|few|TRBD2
TGTGCCAGCAGCTCCCGCCTAGCGGGAGGTTACGGGGAGCTGTTTTTT
CASSSRLAGGYGELFF
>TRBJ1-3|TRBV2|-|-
TGTGCCAGCAGTGAAGCGCTGCAGGGTTACGGAAACACCATATATTTT
CASSEALQGYGNTIYF
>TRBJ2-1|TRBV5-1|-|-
TGCGCCAGCAGCTTGGCGTTCTTTGTGAGCTCCTACAATGAGCAGTTCTTC
CASSLAFFVSSYNEQFF
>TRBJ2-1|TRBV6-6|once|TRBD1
TGTGCCAGCAGTCGGGACAGGGACTACAATGAGCAGTTCTTC
CASSRDRDYNEQFF
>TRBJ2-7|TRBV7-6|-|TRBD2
TGTGCCAGCAGCTTGGGCGGGGGTTTAAACGAGCAGTACTTC
CASSLGGGLNEQYF
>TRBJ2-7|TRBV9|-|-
TGTGCCAGCAGCGGGGGAGGAAGTTCCTACGAGCAGTACTTC
CASSGGGSSYEQYF
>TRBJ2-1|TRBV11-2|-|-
TGTGCCAGCAGCCTACTAGAAAAACACAATGAGCAGTTCTTC
CASSLLEKHNEQFF
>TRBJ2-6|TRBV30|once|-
TGTGCCTGGCTGGCCTGGGACAAGAGCTCTGGGGCCAACGTCCTGACTTTC
CAWLAWDKSSGANVLTF
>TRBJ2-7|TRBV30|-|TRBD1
TGTGCCTGGAGCCCGGGACAGCCCCACGAGCAGTACTTC
CAWSPGQPHEQYF
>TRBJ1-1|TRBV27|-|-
TGTGCCAGCAGTTTAATAGCGGGCCAGCCGAACACTGAAGCTTTCTTT
CASSLIAGQPNTEAFF
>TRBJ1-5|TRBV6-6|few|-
TGTGCCAGCCGTTCCTCGGGAGGCAATCAGCCCCAGCATTTT
CASRSSGGNQPQHF
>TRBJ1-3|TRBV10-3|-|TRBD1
TGTGCCATCAGTGCCGGGACAGACTCTGGAAACACCATATATTTT
CAISAGTDSGNTIYF